This entry lists 8 T cell receptor beta chains sequenced from one sample in a study of cytomegalovirus exposure and HLA in healthy donors. PCR used 60 Vbeta primers and 13 Jbeta primers. The data were produced by immunoSEQ multiplex PCR, yet TCRdb's version contains in-frame clones alone and is incomplete. The sample carries about 150,000 clones, 70% to 90% recorded once. The sequenced sample consisted of PBMCs. Every receptor here comes from a young woman in good health and CMV-seronegative.

The chain is built from TRBV27 and TRBJ2-7; 11 bases match TRBD2. CDR1 is MNHEY, CDR2 SMNVEV, per germline (reference sequence). The CDR3 contains 12 residues. Unmatched junction bases numbered 2, after V lost 6 bases and J lost 7 bases. CDR3 residues: CASSRLAGEQYF. CDR3 nucleotides: TGTGCCAGCAGCAGACTAGCGGGAGAGCAGTACTTC.

The genes are TRBV11-3 and TRBJ2-2, with D uncertain. This CDR3 contains 14 residues. Trimming took off 1 base at V and 4 bases at J, with 7 bases between the two ends. CDR1 is SGHNT and CDR2 is YENEEA in the germline V gene. CDR3: CASSLGRATGELFF. DNA of the CDR3: TGTGCCAGCAGCTTAGGTCGAGCCACCGGGGAGCTGTTTTTT.

The chain couples TRBV6-5 to TRBJ1-2; the match to TRBD1 covers 8 bases. This CDR3 is 13 amino acids long. V dropped 6 bases and J dropped 2; count of bases not matched to a gene: 2. Looked up from germline, CDR1 is MNHEY and CDR2 is SVGAGI. CDR3 sequence: CASRYRGNYGYTF. The CDR3, as DNA: TGTGCCAGCAGGTACAGGGGGAACTATGGCTACACCTTC.

The rearrangement links TRBV28 to TRBJ2-7; possible D gene TRBD1, 6 bases. The ends were cut back, 0 bases at V and 5 bases at J, with 8 bases in the middle. From germline, CDR1 is MDHEN and CDR2 SYDVKM. The CDR3 has 13 amino acids. The CDR3 region has the DNA TGTGCCAGCAGTTTATGGGACAGCCACGAGCAGTACTTC. Translation gives CASSLWDSHEQYF.

The V and J genes are TRBV2 and TRBJ1-2; TRBD1 matches 7 bases. CDR3 length: 14 residues. Germline V gene sequence: CDR1 SNHLY, CDR2 FYNNEI. Trimming removed 6 bases from V and 2 bases from J; junction bases left unmatched: 6. CDR3 sequence: CASRRDSANYGYTF. Written as DNA, the CDR3 is TGTGCCAGCAGAAGGGACAGCGCCAACTATGGCTACACCTTC.

V usage is TRBV5-4 and J usage is TRBJ1-2; tentative D call: TRBD1 (6 bases). CDR1 and CDR2 from the germline V gene are SGHNT and YYREEE (reference sequence). V was pared by 4 bases and J by 3 bases, with 13 bases between. This CDR3 region has 14 residues. The CDR3 is CASSKPGTHYGYTF. CDR3 nucleotide sequence: TGTGCCAGCAGCAAACCTGGGACACACTATGGCTACACCTTC.

This sequence joins TRBV5-8 and TRBJ1-2, with 11 bases matching TRBD1. Germline values: CDR1 SGHTS, CDR2 YDEGEE. J gave up 3 bases and V 4 bases, and 5 bases lay outside the gene matches. The CDR3 has 15 amino acids. The CDR3 DNA reads TGTGCCAGCAGCGGAAGGGGACAGGGGGACTATGGCTACACCTTC. As protein: CASSGRGQGDYGYTF.

The chain joins TRBV7-9 to TRBJ1-4; D gene unclear. There are 14 residues in the CDR3. The germline gives CDR1 SEHNR, CDR2 FQNEAQ (reference sequence). V was clipped by 5 bases and J by 1 base, with 8 bases between them. CDR3 sequence reads: CASSPPGTNEKLFF. CDR3 DNA sequence: TGTGCCAGCAGCCCACCCGGAACTAATGAAAAACTGTTTTTT.